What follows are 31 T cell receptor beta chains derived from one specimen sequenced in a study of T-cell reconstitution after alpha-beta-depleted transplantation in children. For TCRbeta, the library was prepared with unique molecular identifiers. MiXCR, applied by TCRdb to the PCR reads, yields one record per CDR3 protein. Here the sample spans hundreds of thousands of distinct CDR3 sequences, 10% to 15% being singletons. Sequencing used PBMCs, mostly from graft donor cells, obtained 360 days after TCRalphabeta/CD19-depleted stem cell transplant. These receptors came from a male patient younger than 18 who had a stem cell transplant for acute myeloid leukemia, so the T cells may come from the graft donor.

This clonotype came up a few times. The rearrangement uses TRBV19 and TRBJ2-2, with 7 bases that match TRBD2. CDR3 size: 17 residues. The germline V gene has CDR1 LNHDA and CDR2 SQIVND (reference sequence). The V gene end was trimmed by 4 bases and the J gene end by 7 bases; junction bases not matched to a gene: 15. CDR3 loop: CASSTSRLAYKIGELFF. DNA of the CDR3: TGTGCCAGTAGTACCTCCCGACTAGCCTATAAAATCGGGGAGCTGTTTTTT.

The CDR3 reads CASSLLAGGPGQETQYF. The CDR3 DNA follows: TGTGCCAGCAGTTTGCTAGCGGGAGGCCCCGGCCAAGAGACCCAGTACTTC. The chain combines TRBV12-3 or TRBV12-4 with TRBJ2-5; 11 bases agree with TRBD2. V lost 3 bases to trimming and J lost 1 base; unmatched junction nucleotides: 7. The CDR3 length is 17 residues.

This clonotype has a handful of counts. CDR3 amino acids: CACTAGLAGHNEQFF. For the CDR3, the DNA is TGTGCCTGCACTGCGGGCCTAGCGGGTCACAATGAGCAGTTCTTC. V gene TRBV27 combines with J gene TRBJ2-1, with TRBD2 matching over 8 bases. The CDR3 covers 15 residues. V lost 11 bases to trimming and J lost 5 bases; unmatched junction nucleotides: 14. CDR1 MNHEY and CDR2 SMNVEV come from the germline V gene (reference sequence).

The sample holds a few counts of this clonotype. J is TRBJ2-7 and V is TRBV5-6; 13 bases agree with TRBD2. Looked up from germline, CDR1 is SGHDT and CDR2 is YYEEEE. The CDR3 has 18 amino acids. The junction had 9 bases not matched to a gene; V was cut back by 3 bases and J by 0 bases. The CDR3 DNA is TGTGCCAGCAGCTCGCCGGGACTAGCGGGAACCTACTCCTACGAGCAGTACTTC. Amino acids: CASSSPGLAGTYSYEQYF.

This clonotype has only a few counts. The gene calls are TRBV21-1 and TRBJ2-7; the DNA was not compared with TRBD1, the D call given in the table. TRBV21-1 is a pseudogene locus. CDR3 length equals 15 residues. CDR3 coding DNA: TGTGCCAGCAGCGATCCAAGGGACAGCCCCTACGAGCAGTACTTC. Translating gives CASSDPRDSPYEQYF.

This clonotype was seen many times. The CDR3 DNA is TGCAGCGTTGTGGGGGGTAGTACTGAAGCTTTCTTT. This sequence encodes CSVVGGSTEAFF. The chain couples TRBV29-1 to TRBJ1-1; D possibly corresponds to TRBD1 (5 bases). From germline, CDR1 is SQVTM and CDR2 ANQGSEA. This CDR3 is built from 12 residues. The V end lost 4 bases, the J end lost 5 bases, and 11 bases lay between the germline ends. Combining the CDR3 with reference TRBV29-1 and TRBJ1-1 gives the whole variable domain SAVISQKPSRDICQRGTSLTIQCQVDSQVTMMFWYRQQPGQSLTLIATANQGSEATYESGFVIDKFPISRPNLTFSTLTVSNMSPEDSSIYLCSVVGGSTEAFFGQGTRLTVV.

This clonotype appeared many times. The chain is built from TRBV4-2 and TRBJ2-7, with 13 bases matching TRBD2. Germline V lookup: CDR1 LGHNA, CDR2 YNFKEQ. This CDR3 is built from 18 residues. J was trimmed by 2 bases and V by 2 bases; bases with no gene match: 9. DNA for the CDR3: TGTGCCAGCAGCCAAAGGGGGGGACTAGCGGGATCCCCCTACGAGCAGTACTTC. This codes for CASSQRGGLAGSPYEQYF.

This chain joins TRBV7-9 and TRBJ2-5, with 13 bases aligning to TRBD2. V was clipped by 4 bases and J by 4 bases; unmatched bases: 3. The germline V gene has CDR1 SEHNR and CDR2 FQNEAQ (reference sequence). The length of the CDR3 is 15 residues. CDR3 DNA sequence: TGTGCCAGCAGCTACCGGACTAGCGGGAGAGAGACCCAGTACTTC. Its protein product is CASSYRTSGRETQYF.

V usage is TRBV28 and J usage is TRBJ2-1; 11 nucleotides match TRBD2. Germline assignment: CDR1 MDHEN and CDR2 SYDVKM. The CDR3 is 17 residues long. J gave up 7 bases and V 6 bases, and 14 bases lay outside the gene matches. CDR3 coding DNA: TGTGCCAGCAGCCAAGCCCATCGACTAGCGGGACCGAATGAGCAGTTCTTC. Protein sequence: CASSQAHRLAGPNEQFF.

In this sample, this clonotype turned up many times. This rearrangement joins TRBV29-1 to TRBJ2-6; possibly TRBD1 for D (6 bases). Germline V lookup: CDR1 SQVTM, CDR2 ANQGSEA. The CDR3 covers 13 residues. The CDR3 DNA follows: TGCAGTGCACAGGGAGCTGGGGCCAACGTCCTGACTTTC. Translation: CSAQGAGANVLTF.

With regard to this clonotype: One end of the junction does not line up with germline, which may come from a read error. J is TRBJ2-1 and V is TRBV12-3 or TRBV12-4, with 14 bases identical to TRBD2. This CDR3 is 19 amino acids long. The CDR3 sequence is CTSCPGPRLAGGIYYEQFF. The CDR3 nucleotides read TGTACCAGCTGTCCTGGGCCCCGACTAGCGGGAGGGATTTACTATGAGCAGTTCTTC.

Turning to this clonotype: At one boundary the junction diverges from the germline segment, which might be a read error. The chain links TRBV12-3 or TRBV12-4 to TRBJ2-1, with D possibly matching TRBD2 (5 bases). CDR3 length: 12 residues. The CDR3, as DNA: TGTGCCAGCGGTAGCGTATACAATGAGCTGTTCTTC. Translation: CASGSVYNELFF.

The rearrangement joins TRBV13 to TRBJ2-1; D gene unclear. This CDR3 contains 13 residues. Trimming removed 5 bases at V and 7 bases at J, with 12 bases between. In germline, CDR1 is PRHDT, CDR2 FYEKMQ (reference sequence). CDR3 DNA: TGTGCCAGCAGCCCATTAGAGGTGAATGAGCAGTTCTTC. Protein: CASSPLEVNEQFF. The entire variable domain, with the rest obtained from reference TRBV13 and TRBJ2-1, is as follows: AAGVIQSPRHLIKEKRETATLKCYPIPRHDTVYWYQQGPGQDPQFLISFYEKMQSDKGSIPDRFSAQQFSDYHSELNMSSLELGDSALYFCASSPLEVNEQFFGPGTRLTVL.

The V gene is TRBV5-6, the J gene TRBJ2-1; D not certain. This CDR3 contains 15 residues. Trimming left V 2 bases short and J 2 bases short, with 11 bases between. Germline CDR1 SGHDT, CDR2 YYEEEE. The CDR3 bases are TGTGCCAGCAGCTTCCAAAGGGCGGCCTACAATGAGCAGTTCTTC. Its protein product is CASSFQRAAYNEQFF.

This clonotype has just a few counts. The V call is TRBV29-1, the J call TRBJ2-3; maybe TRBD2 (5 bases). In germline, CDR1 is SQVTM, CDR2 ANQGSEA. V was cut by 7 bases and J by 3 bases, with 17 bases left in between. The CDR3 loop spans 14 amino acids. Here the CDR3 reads CSAGEGIETDTQYF. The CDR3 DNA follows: TGCAGCGCCGGAGAGGGAATTGAAACAGATACGCAGTATTTT.

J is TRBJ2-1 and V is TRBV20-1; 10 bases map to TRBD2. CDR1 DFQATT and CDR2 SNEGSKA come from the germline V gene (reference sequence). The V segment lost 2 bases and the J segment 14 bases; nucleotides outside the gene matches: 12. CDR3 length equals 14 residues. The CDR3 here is CSARTGTSASREFF. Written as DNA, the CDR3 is TGCAGTGCTAGAACCGGGACTAGCGCGTCCCGGGAGTTCTTC.

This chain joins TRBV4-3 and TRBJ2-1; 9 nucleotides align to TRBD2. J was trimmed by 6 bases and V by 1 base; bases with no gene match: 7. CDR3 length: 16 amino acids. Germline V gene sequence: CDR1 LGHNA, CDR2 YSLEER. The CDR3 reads CASSQGGTSNPNEQFF. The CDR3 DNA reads TGCGCCAGCAGCCAAGGCGGGACTAGCAATCCCAATGAGCAGTTCTTC.

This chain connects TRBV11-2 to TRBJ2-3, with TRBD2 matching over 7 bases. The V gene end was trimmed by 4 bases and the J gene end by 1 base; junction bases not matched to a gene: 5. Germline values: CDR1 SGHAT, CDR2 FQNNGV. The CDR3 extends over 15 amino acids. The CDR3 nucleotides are TGTGCCAGCAGCTCACTAGCGACTCGCACAGATACGCAGTATTTT. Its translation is CASSSLATRTDTQYF.

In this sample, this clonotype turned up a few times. The CDR3 region is CASRTTGWGYEQYF. The CDR3 DNA reads as TGTGCCAGCAGAACGACAGGGTGGGGTTACGAGCAGTACTTC. This sequence joins TRBV28 and TRBJ2-7; TRBD1 matches 7 bases. Germline trimming cut 6 bases from V and 4 bases from J; bases unmatched to any gene: 9. The CDR3 contains 14 residues. Per the germline V gene, CDR1 is MDHEN and CDR2 is SYDVKM.

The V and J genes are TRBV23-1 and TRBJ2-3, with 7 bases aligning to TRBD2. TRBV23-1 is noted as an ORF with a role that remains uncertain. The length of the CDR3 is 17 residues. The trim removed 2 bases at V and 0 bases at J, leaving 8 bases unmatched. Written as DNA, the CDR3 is TGCGCCAGCAGTCAAGGCTGGAGCGGGACTAGCACAGATACGCAGTATTTT. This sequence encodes CASSQGWSGTSTDTQYF.

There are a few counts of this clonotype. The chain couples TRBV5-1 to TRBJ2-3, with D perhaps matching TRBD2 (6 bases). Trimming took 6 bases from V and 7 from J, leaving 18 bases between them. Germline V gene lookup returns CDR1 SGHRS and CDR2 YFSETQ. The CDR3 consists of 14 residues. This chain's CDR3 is CASMEVAESHTQYF. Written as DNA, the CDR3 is TGCGCCAGCATGGAGGTAGCGGAATCTCATACGCAGTATTTT.

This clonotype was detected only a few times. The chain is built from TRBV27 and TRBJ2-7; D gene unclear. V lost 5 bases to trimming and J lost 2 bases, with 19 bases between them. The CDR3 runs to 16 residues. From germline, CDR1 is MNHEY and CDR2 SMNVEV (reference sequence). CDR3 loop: CASSPNIGYPTYEQYF. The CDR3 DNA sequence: TGTGCCAGCAGTCCAAACATTGGCTACCCTACCTACGAGCAGTACTTC.

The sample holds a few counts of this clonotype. The CDR3 region has the DNA TGTGCCAGCAGCGCCCAACAGGGAGCGGCCAAAAACATTCAGTACTTC. It encodes CASSAQQGAAKNIQYF. The chain has TRBV7-9 and TRBJ2-4; D might be TRBD1 (6 bases). The CDR3 runs 16 residues. Germline CDR1 is SEHNR and CDR2 is FQNEAQ (reference sequence). The V and J ends lost 5 bases and 1 base respectively, with 15 bases between them.

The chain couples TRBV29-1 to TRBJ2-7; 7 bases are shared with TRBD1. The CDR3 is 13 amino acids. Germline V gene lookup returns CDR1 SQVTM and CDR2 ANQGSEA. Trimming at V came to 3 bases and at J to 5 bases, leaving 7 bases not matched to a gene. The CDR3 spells CSVDPTGTNEQYF. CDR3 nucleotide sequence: TGCAGCGTTGACCCGACAGGGACCAACGAGCAGTACTTC.

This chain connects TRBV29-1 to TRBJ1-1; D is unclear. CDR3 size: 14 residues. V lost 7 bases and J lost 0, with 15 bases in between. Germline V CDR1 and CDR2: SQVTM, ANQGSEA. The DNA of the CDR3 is TGCAGCGCTCTTGGTCGGGCAATGAACACTGAAGCTTTCTTT. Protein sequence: CSALGRAMNTEAFF.

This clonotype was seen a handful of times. This chain's CDR3 is CASSETSGVPYEQYF. The CDR3 DNA sequence: TGCGCCAGCAGCGAGACTAGCGGGGTACCCTACGAGCAGTACTTC. The V gene is TRBV5-1, the J gene TRBJ2-7, with TRBD2 identical over 11 bases. V was pared by 4 bases and J by 2 bases, with 5 bases of the junction left unmatched. Germline V gene sequence: CDR1 SGHRS, CDR2 YFSETQ. The CDR3 is 15 residues long.

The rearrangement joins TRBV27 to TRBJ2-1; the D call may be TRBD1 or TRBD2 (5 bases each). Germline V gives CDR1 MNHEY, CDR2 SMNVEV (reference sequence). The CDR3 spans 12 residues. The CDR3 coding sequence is TGTGTATCGGGGCCCGACTACAATGAGCAGTTCTTC. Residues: CVSGPDYNEQFF.

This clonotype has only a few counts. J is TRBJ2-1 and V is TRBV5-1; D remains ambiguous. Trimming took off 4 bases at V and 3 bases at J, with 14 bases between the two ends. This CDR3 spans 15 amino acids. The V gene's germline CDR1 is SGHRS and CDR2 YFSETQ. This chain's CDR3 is CASSLVGLDYNEQFF. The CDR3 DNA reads TGCGCCAGCAGCCTTGTAGGGCTAGACTACAATGAGCAGTTCTTC.

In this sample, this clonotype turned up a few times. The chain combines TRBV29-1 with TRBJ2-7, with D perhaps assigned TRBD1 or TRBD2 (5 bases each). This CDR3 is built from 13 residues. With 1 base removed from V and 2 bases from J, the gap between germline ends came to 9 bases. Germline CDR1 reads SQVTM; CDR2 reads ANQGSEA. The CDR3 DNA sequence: TGCAGCGTTGAAGGCGAGGGGACCTACGAGCAGTACTTC. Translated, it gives CSVEGEGTYEQYF.

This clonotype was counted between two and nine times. DNA for the CDR3: TGTGCCAGCAGATATTCTAGAGCAGATACGCAGTATTTT. It translates to CASRYSRADTQYF. This chain connects TRBV12-3 or TRBV12-4 to TRBJ2-3; D remains unclear. The V gene lost 6 bases and the J gene lost 4 bases, with 11 bases spanning the gap. The CDR3 length is 13 residues.

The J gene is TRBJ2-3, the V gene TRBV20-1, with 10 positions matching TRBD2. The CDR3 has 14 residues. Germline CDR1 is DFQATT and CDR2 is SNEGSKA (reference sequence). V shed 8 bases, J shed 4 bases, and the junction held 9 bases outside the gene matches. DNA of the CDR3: TGCAGTCCTTCTTTTAGCGGGGGGCCAGATACGCAGTATTTT. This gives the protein CSPSFSGGPDTQYF.